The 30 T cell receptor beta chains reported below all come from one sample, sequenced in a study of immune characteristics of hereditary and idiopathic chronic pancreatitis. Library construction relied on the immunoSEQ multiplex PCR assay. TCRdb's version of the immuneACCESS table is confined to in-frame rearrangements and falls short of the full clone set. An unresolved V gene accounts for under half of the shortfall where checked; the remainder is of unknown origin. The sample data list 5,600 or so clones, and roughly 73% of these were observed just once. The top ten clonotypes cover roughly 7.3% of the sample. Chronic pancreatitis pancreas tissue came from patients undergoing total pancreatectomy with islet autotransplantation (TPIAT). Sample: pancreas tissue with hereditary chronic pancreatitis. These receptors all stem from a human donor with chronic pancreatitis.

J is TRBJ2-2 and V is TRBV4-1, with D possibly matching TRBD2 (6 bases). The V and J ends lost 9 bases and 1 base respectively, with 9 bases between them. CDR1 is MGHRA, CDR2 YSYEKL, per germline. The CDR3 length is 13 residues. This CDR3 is CASRGGNTGELFF. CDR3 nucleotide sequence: TGCGCCAGTAGGGGAGGGAACACCGGGGAGCTGTTTTTT.

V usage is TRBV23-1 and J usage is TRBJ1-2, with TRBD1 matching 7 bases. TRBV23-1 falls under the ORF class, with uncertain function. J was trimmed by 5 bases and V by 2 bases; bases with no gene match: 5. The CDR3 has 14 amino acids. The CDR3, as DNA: TGCGCCAGCAGTCAACCGGGACAGCCTTATGGCTACACCTTC. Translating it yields CASSQPGQPYGYTF.

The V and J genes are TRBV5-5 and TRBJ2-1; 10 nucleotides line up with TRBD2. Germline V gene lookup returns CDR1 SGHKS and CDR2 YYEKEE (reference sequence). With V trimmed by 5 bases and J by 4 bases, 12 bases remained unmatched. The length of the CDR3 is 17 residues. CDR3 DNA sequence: TGTGCCAGCAGTCGGTCGATCGCTAGCGGGGGATACAATGAGCAGTTCTTC. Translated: CASSRSIASGGYNEQFF.

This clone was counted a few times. The CDR3 bases are TGTGCCAGCAGGGGGGACCTTAATGAAAAACTGTTTTTT. Amino acids: CASRGDLNEKLFF. The chain uses TRBV28 and TRBJ1-4, with D perhaps matching TRBD1 (5 bases). Germline values: CDR1 MDHEN, CDR2 SYDVKM. Trimming pared 6 bases from V and 4 bases from J, leaving 9 bases between. The CDR3 is 13 amino acids.

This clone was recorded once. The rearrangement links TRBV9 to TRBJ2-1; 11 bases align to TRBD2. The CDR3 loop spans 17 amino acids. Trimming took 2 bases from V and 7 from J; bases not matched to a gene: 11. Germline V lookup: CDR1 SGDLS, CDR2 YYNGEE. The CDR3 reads CASSVWASGGPKNEQFF. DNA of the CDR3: TGTGCCAGCAGCGTTTGGGCTAGCGGGGGGCCTAAAAATGAGCAGTTCTTC.

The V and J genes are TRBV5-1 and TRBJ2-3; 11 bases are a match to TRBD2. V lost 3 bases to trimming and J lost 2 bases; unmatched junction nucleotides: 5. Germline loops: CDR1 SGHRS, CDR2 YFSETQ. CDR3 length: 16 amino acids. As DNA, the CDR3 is TGCGCCAGCAGCTCCGGGACTAGCGGACCCACAGATACGCAGTATTTT. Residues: CASSSGTSGPTDTQYF. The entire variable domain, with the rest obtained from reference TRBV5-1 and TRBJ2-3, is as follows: KAGVTQTPRYLIKTRGQQVTLSCSPISGHRSVSWYQQTPGQGLQFLFEYFSETQRNKGNFPGRFSGRQFSNSRSEMNVSTLELGDSALYLCASSSGTSGPTDTQYFGPGTRLTVL.

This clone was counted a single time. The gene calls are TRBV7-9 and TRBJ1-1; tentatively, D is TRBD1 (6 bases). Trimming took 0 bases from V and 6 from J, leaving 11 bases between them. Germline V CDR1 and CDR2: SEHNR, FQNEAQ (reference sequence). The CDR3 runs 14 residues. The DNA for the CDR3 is TGTGCCAGCAGCTTAGCGCTAAGGGGGGCTGAAGCTTTCTTT. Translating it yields CASSLALRGAEAFF.

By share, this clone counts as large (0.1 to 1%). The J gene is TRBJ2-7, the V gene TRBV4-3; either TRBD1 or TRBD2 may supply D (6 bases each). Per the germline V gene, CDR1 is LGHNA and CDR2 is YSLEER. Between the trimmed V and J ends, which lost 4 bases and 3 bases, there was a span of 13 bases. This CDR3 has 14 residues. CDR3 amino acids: CASSPYGGNYEQYF. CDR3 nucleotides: TGCGCCAGCAGCCCTTACGGGGGCAACTACGAGCAGTACTTC.

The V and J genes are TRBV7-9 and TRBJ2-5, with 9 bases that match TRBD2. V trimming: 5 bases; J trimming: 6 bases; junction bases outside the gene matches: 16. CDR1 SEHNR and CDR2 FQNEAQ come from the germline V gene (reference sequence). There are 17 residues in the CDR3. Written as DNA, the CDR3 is TGTGCCAGCAGCCCTTCTGGTGCGGGGGGGCTGAGACAGACCCAGTACTTC. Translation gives CASSPSGAGGLRQTQYF.

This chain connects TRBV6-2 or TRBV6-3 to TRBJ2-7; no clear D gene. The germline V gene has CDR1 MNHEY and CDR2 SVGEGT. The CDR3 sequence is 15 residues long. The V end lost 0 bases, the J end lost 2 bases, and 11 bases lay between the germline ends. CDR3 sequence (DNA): TGTGCCAGCAGTTACTCGTCCGGGCCAACCTACGAGCAGTACTTC. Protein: CASSYSSGPTYEQYF.

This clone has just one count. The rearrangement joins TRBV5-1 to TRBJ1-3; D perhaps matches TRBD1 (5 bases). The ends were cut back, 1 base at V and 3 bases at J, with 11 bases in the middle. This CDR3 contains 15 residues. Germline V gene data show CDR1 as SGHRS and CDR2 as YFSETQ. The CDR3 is CASSLYGAVGNTIYF. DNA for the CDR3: TGCGCCAGCAGCTTGTACGGGGCAGTTGGAAACACCATATATTTT.

The CDR3 region is CASSLGNTGAGTDTQYF. CDR3 DNA sequence: TGTGCCAGCAGCTTAGGAAACACTGGCGCAGGCACAGATACGCAGTATTTT. The rearrangement uses TRBV7-6 and TRBJ2-3, with D unresolved. The germline V gene has CDR1 SGHVS and CDR2 FNYEAQ. V dropped 1 base and J dropped 1 base, with 15 bases sitting between them. This CDR3 is 17 amino acids long.

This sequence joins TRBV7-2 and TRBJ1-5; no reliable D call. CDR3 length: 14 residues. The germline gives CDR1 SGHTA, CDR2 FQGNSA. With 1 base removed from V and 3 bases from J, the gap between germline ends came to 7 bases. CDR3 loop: CASSLVRINQPQHF. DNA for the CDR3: TGTGCCAGCAGCTTAGTACGAATCAATCAGCCCCAGCATTTT.

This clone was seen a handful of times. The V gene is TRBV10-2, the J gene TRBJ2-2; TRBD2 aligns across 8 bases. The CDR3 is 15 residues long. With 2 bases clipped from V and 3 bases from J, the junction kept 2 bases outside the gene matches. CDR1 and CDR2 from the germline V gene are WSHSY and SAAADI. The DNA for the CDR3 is TGCGCCAGCAGTGAGCGGGGGGGCCACACCGGGGAGCTGTTTTTT. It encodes CASSERGGHTGELFF.

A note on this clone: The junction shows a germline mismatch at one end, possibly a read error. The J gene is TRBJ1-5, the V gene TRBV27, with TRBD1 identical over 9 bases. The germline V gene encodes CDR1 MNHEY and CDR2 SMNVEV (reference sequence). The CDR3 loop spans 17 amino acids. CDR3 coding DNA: TGTGCCAGCAGTTTAAACAGGGGGCGCGGGGGGTATCATCCCCAGCATTTT. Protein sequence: CASSLNRGRGGYHPQHF.

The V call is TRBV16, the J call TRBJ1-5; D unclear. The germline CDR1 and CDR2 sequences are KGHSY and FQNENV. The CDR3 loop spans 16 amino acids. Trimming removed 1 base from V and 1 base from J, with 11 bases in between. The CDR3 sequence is CASSQWAGGSNQPQHF. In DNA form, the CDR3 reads TGTGCCAGCAGCCAATGGGCGGGTGGCAGCAATCAGCCCCAGCATTTT.

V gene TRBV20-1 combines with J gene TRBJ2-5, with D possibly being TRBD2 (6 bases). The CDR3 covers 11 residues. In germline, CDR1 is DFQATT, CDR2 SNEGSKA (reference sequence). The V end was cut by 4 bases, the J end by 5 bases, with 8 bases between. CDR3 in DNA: TGCAGTGCTACAGGGACTGAGACCCAGTACTTC. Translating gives CSATGTETQYF.

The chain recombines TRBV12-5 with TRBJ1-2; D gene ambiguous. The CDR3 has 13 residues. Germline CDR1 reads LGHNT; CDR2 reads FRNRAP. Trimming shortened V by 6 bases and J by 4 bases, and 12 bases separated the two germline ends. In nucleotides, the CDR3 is TGTGCTAGTGGAACCCAGACGGGCTATGGCTACACCTTC. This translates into CASGTQTGYGYTF.

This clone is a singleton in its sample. In nucleotides, the CDR3 is TGTGCCAGCAGCTACGGACCGAAAGCTTTCTTT. This sequence encodes CASSYGPKAFF. V is TRBV6-5 and J is TRBJ1-1; no clear D. This CDR3 spans 11 amino acids. CDR1 is MNHEY and CDR2 is SVGAGI in the germline V gene. V was shortened by 6 bases and J by 9 bases, with 11 bases between the two germline ends.

The CDR3 region has the DNA TGTGCCAGCAGTGAGACTAGCGGGGGAGGAGAGACCCAGTACTTC. Amino acids: CASSETSGGGETQYF. The chain joins TRBV6-4 to TRBJ2-5; 12 nucleotides agree with TRBD2. In germline, CDR1 is MRHNA, CDR2 SNTAGT. J was trimmed by 4 bases and V by 3 bases; bases with no gene match: 3. This CDR3 is 15 amino acids long.

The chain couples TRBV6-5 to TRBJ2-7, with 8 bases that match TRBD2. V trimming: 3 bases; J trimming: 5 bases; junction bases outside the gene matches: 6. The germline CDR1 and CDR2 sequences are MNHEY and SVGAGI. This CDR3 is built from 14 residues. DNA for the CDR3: TGTGCCAGCAGTTATAACGGGGGGGCCCACGAGCAGTACTTC. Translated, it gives CASSYNGGAHEQYF.

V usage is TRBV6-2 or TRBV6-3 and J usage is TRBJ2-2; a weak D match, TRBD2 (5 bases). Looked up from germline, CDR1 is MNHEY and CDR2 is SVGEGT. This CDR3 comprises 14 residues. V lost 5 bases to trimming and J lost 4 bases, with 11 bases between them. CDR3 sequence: CASSHSGSTGELFF. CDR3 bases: TGTGCCAGCAGTCATTCGGGGTCCACCGGGGAGCTGTTTTTT.

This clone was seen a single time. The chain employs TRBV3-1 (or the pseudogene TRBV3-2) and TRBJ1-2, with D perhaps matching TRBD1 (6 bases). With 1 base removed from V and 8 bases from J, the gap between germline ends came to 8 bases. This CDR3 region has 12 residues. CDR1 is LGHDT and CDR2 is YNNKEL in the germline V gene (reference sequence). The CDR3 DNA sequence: TGTGCCAGCAGCCAAGCGGGGGGCGGCTACACCTTC. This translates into CASSQAGGGYTF.

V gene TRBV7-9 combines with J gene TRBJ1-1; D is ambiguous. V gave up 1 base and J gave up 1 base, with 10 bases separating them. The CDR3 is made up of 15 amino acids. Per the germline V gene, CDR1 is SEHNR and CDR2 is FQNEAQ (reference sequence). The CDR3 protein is CASSLGSAANTEAFF. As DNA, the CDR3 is TGTGCCAGCAGCTTAGGGTCGGCCGCGAACACTGAAGCTTTCTTT.

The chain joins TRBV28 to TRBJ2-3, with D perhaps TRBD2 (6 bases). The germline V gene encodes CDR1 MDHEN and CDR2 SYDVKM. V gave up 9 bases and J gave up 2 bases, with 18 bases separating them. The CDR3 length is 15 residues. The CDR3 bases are TGTGCCAGTCACAGGAGGGGAGCCACCACAGATACGCAGTATTTT. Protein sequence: CASHRRGATTDTQYF.

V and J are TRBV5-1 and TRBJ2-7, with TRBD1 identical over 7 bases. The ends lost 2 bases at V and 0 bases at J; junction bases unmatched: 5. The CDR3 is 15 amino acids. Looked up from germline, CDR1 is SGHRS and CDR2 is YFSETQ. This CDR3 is CASSFLQGTSYEQYF. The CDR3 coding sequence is TGCGCCAGCAGCTTTCTACAGGGGACCTCCTACGAGCAGTACTTC.

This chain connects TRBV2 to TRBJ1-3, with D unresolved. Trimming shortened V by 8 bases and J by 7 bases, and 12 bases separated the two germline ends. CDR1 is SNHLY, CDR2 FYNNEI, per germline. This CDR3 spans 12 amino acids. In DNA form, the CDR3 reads TGTGCCAGCCTCCCATCAAACAACACCATATATTTT. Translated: CASLPSNNTIYF. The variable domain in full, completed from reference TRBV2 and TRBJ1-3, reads EPEVTQTPSHQVTQMGQEVILRCVPISNHLYFYWYRQILGQKVEFLVSFYNNEISEKSEIFDDQFSVERPDGSNFTLKIRSTKLEDSAMYFCASLPSNNTIYFGEGSWLTVV.

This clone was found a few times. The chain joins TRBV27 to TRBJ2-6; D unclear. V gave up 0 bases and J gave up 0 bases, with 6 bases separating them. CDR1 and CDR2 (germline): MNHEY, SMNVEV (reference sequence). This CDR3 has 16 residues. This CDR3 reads CASSLSLPSGANVLTF. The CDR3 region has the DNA TGTGCCAGCAGTTTATCCCTTCCCTCTGGGGCCAACGTCCTGACTTTC.

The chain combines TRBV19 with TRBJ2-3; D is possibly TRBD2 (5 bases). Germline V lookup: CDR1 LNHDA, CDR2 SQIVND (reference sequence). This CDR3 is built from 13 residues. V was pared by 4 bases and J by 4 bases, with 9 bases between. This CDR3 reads CASSTGRADTQYF. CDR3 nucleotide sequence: TGTGCCAGTAGTACCGGGCGGGCAGATACGCAGTATTTT.

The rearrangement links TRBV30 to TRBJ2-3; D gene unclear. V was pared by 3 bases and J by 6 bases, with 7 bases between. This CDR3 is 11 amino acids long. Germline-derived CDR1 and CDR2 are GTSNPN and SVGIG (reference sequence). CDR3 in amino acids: CAWSRRDTQYF. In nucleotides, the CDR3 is TGTGCCTGGAGCCGTAGGGATACGCAGTATTTT.